This entry describes one T cell receptor (beta chain). Its antigen is not known. The data were taken from a study of blood T cells in healthy people across ages. Broader study findings: Aged donors had fewer naive CD4+ cells and lower diversity than long-lived donors. Age brought a roughly linear fall in TCR beta diversity measured per million T cells.

V was pared by 3 bases and J by 3 bases, with 3 bases of the junction left unmatched. CDR3 length equals 14 residues. The germline V gene has CDR1 SGHTA and CDR2 FQGNSA. It was with a sample-barcoded 5' primer and a J-beta primer mix that a second PCR of roughly 7 to 11 cycles was run. Tagging of each cDNA molecule was performed by a template-switch adaptor with 12 random nucleotides. TCRdb recomputed calls from the 5' RACE reads with MiXCR, one row per CDR3 protein. The table lists about 640,000 distinct CDR3 sequences, approximately 59% of them singletons. The sequenced sample consisted of blood. The TCR was taken from a man in his fifties or sixties in good health. The chain uses TRBV7-2 and TRBJ1-2, with 8 bases fitting TRBD1. The CDR3 DNA follows: TGTGCCAGCAGCTTCTTACAGGGGGACTATGGCTACACCTTC. It specifies CASSFLQGDYGYTF. Using reference TRBV7-2 and TRBJ1-2 for the parts outside the CDR3, the full variable domain is GAGVSQSPSNKVTEKGKDVELRCDPISGHTALYWYRQSLGQGLEFLIYFQGNSAPDKSGLPSDRFSAERTGGSVSTLTIQRTQQEDSAVYLCASSFLQGDYGYTFGSGTRLTVV.